Listed below are T cell receptor beta chains from one sample, sequenced in a study of Graves' ophthalmopathy and Graves' hyperthyroidism. Via MiXCR, TCRdb re-called the multiplex PCR reads, giving one row per CDR3 protein. The sample yields over a million distinct CDR3 sequences, 35% to 40% seen once. Sequencing was performed on peripheral blood or thyroid tissue (not recorded which). Receptors originate from an adult man with Graves' hyperthyroidism. Each CDR3 is given with its conserved first and last residue. A D gene is named only where the DNA matches it firmly. Some rows have no size entry. The others give once, few or many, or a class for an expanded clone.

d_call | j_call | v_call | clone_size | cdr3_aa | cdr3_nt
NA | TRBJ2-7 | TRBV9 | NA | CASANGGVSYEQYF | TGTGCCAGCGCGAACGGGGGAGTCTCCTACGAGCAGTACTTC
TRBD2 | TRBJ2-7 | TRBV10-3 | many | CAISESLGRASSYEQYF | TGTGCCATCAGTGAGTCACTCGGGAGGGCCTCAAGCTACGAGCAGTACTTC
TRBD1 | TRBJ2-2 | TRBV29-1 | many | CSALPTGGANTGELFF | TGCAGCGCCCTACCTACAGGGGGCGCGAACACCGGGGAGCTGTTTTTT
NA | TRBJ2-7 | TRBV6-5 | NA | CASSPQPSGNVYEQYF | TGTGCCAGCAGTCCGCAGCCGAGTGGTAATGTCTACGAGCAGTACTTC
NA | TRBJ1-6 | TRBV7-9 | few | CASSLFRKAGNFISYNSPLHF | TGTGCCAGCAGCTTATTTCGGAAGGCGGGGAATTTCATCTCCTATAATTCACCCCTCCACTTT
TRBD2 | TRBJ2-7 | TRBV5-5 | NA | CASSGGLAGWNEQYF | TGTGCCAGCAGCGGCGGACTAGCGGGATGGAACGAGCAGTACTTC
TRBD2 | TRBJ2-7 | TRBV20-1 | NA | CSAIPVAGVLNEQYF | TGCAGTGCTATTCCCGTGGCGGGAGTATTAAACGAGCAGTACTTC
NA | TRBJ1-1 | TRBV20-1 | few | CSAVSGRAEAFF | TGCAGTGCCGTATCGGGGAGGGCTGAAGCTTTCTTT
TRBD2 | TRBJ2-5 | TRBV6-2/TRBV6-3 | NA | CASSKSGGGSETQYF | TGTGCCAGCAGTAAGAGTGGCGGGGGTTCAGAGACCCAGTACTTC
TRBD1 | TRBJ1-5 | TRBV25-1 | few | CASGTGRYQPQHF | TGTGCTAGCGGGACAGGCCGTTATCAGCCCCAGCATTTT
NA | TRBJ1-4 | TRBV30 | once | CAWSTPLGQPGEKLFF | TGTGCCTGGAGTACCCCGTTGGGTCAGCCTGGAGAAAAACTGTTTTTT
TRBD1 | TRBJ1-2 | TRBV20-1 | many | CSARTPGQGYGYTF | TGCAGTGCTAGAACGCCGGGACAGGGTTATGGCTACACCTTC
TRBD2 | TRBJ2-7 | TRBV11-2 | many | CASSLDLAGAYEQYF | TGTGCCAGCAGCTTAGATCTAGCGGGGGCTTACGAGCAGTACTTC
NA | TRBJ1-2 | TRBV11-2 | many | CASSLNQRNRGATGYTF | TGTGCCAGCAGCTTAAACCAACGAAACCGGGGGGCGACTGGCTACACCTTC
TRBD1 | TRBJ2-5 | TRBV10-3 | few | CAIGERDSVTQETQYF | TGTGCCATCGGCGAGAGGGACAGCGTAACCCAAGAGACCCAGTACTTC
NA | TRBJ1-3 | TRBV7-6 | NA | CASSLAGDGSTIYF | TGTGCCAGCAGCTTAGCGGGGGATGGAAGCACCATATATTTT
TRBD2 | TRBJ2-5 | TRBV19 | many | CASSRTSGSETQYF | TGTGCCAGTAGCAGGACTAGCGGGAGTGAGACCCAGTACTTC
NA | TRBJ2-3 | TRBV7-2 | NA | CASSLQGSTDTQYF | TGTGCCAGCAGCTTACAGGGTAGCACAGATACGCAGTATTTT
NA | TRBJ1-4 | TRBV10-3 | once | CAISERRDNEKLFF | TGTGCCATCAGTGAGAGGAGGGATAATGAAAAACTGTTTTTT
NA | TRBJ1-5 | TRBV4-3 | NA | CASSQDSLSRQPQHF | TGCGCCAGCAGCCAAGACAGTCTAAGTCGTCAGCCCCAGCATTTT
TRBD1 | TRBJ2-6 | TRBV7-2 | NA | CASSARGPTEAF | TGTGCCAGCAGCGCCAGGGGGCCCACTGAAGCTTTC
NA | TRBJ1-1 | TRBV5-1 | NA | CASSLADGSRMNTEASF | TGCGCCAGCAGCTTGGCCGACGGGTCACGGATGAACACTGAAGCTTCCTTT
NA | TRBJ2-7 | TRBV10-3 | NA | CASSYVGVAYEQYF | TGTGCCAGCAGTTACGTTGGGGTAGCCTACGAGCAGTACTTC
NA | TRBJ2-6 | TRBV5-5 | many | CASSLGGWDSGANVLTF | TGTGCCAGCAGCCTAGGAGGGTGGGACTCTGGGGCCAACGTCCTGACTTTC
NA | TRBJ1-2 | TRBV5-1 | NA | CASSLKTEGYGYTF | TGCGCCAGCAGCTTGAAAACAGAAGGTTATGGCTACACCTTC
NA | TRBJ2-3 | TRBV20-1 | few | CSASTGGTDTQYF | TGCAGTGCTAGTACCGGTGGCACAGATACGCAGTATTTT
NA | TRBJ2-7 | TRBV5-1 | many | CASSLAVAVDEQYF | TGCGCCAGCAGCTTGGCCGTGGCGGTAGACGAGCAGTACTTC
TRBD1 | TRBJ2-5 | TRBV5-1 | many | CASSLRDRKETQYF | TGTGCCAGCAGTCTCCGGGACAGGAAAGAGACCCAGTACTTC
NA | TRBJ2-5 | TRBV12-3/TRBV12-4 | many | CASSLPQRWETQYF | TGTGCCAGCAGTTTACCCCAGCGATGGGAGACCCAGTACTTC
NA | TRBJ2-7 | TRBV20-1 | many | CSARPAPSSYEQYF | TGCAGTGCTAGACCTGCTCCGAGCTCCTACGAGCAGTACTTC
NA | TRBJ1-1 | TRBV29-1 | many | CSLRRDPEAFF | TGCAGCCTACGCAGGGATCCTGAAGCTTTCTTT
NA | TRBJ2-7 | TRBV7-9 | many | CASSHSFSYEQYF | TGTGCCAGCAGCCACAGTTTCTCCTACGAGCAGTACTTC
NA | TRBJ1-2 | TRBV20-1 | once | CAWSVGAGSYGYTF | TGTGCCTGGAGTGTAGGGGCAGGGAGCTATGGCTACACCTTC
TRBD2 | TRBJ2-7 | TRBV2 | NA | CASSRRTSGRGEQYF | TGTGCCAGCAGCCGTCGGACTAGCGGGAGGGGCGAGCAGTACTTC
TRBD2 | TRBJ2-7 | TRBV29-1 | NA | CSAITLAGRNEQYF | TGCAGCGCCATTACCCTAGCGGGACGGAACGAGCAGTACTTC
TRBD1 | TRBJ2-7 | TRBV4-3 | NA | CASSQEDRGLDEQYF | TGCGCCAGCAGCCAAGAGGACAGGGGGCTGGACGAGCAGTACTTC
TRBD1 | TRBJ1-2 | TRBV7-9 | many | CASSFYGTANYGYTF | TGTGCCAGCAGCTTCTATGGGACAGCAAACTATGGCTACACCTTC
NA | TRBJ2-5 | TRBV11-2 | NA | CASRLRGEQETQYF | TGTGCCAGCCGTTTGAGGGGGGAACAAGAGACCCAGTACTTC
NA | TRBJ2-2 | TRBV12-3/TRBV12-4 | NA | CASKGGARDTGELFF | TGTGCCAGCAAAGGGGGGGCGCGGGACACCGGGGAGCTGTTTTTT
NA | TRBJ1-4 | TRBV12-3/TRBV12-4 | few | CASRDQGQQLMKNCFF | NA
NA | TRBJ1-5 | TRBV6-2/TRBV6-3 | NA | CTSSYSLGHQPQHF | TGTACCAGCAGTTACTCGTTAGGTCATCAGCCCCAGCATTTT
NA | TRBJ2-7 | TRBV19 | many | CASSKGSGEQYF | TGTGCCAGTAGTAAGGGGTCGGGCGAGCAGTACTTC
NA | TRBJ1-1 | TRBV5-1 | once | CASSLIQSIEAFF | TGCGCCAGCAGCTTGATTCAGTCCATTGAAGCTTTCTTT
NA | TRBJ2-7 | TRBV7-2 | NA | CASRRTSGVLFSYEQYF | TGTGCCAGCAGACGGACCTCAGGGGTTCTTTTCTCCTACGAGCAGTACTTC
NA | TRBJ1-1 | TRBV4-1 | few | CASGPSRHTEAFF | TGCGCCAGCGGCCCGTCGCGGCACACTGAAGCTTTCTTT
NA | TRBJ2-5 | TRBV6-5 | few | CATTGVVQETQYF | TGTGCCACCACCGGGGTGGTCCAAGAGACCCAGTACTTC
NA | TRBJ1-4 | TRBV29-1 | NA | CSVVVARTEKLFF | TGCAGCGTTGTTGTCGCGAGAACGGAAAAACTGTTTTTT
TRBD2 | TRBJ2-5 | TRBV10-3 | many | CAISDGTSGTVGTQYF | TGTGCCATCAGTGACGGGACTAGCGGAACCGTGGGGACCCAGTACTTC
TRBD1 | TRBJ1-6 | TRBV20-1 | few | CSARDFRTGDSYNSPLHF | TGCAGTGCTAGAGATTTTCGGACAGGCGACTCCTATAATTCACCCCTCCACTTT
NA | TRBJ2-1 | TRBV7-2 | NA | CASSFRGVNEQFF | TGTGCCAGCAGCTTTAGGGGCGTCAATGAGCAGTTCTTC
NA | TRBJ1-6 | TRBV15 | NA | CATRSSSYNSPLHF | TGTGCCACCAGAAGTAGCTCCTATAATTCACCCCTCCACTTT
TRBD1 | TRBJ2-5 | TRBV5-1 | NA | CASSLDSGTGAGETQYF | TGCGCCAGCAGCTTGGATTCCGGGACAGGGGCCGGAGAGACCCAGTACTTC
NA | TRBJ1-1 | TRBV3-1 | few | CASSPYAPIGRKAEAFF | TGTGCCAGCAGCCCCTATGCGCCCATAGGTAGAAAAGCTGAAGCTTTCTTT
NA | TRBJ2-5 | TRBV24-1 | NA | CATMRDSLGPQYF | TGTGCCACCATGAGGGACTCCCTCGGGCCCCAGTACTTC
NA | TRBJ1-2 | TRBV6-5 | NA | CASRIPGGSGYTF | TGTGCCAGCAGAATCCCCGGGGGCTCTGGCTACACCTTC
NA | TRBJ1-1 | TRBV10-1 | few | CASTLTGEDTEAFF | TGCGCCAGCACCTTGACAGGAGAAGACACTGAAGCTTTCTTT
NA | TRBJ2-2 | TRBV9 | NA | CASSVGGLVNAGELFF | TGTGCCAGCAGCGTAGGGGGACTTGTGAACGCCGGGGAGCTGTTTTTT